This T cell receptor (beta chain) was sequenced for a study of T-cell reconstitution after alpha-beta-depleted transplantation in children. The study's findings and limits: Some patients showed high day-60 TCRbeta diversity, which derived from surviving recipient T cells and thymic progenitors. Diversity and T-cell counts at one year after transplant derived mostly from new T cells. Reportedly, only several hundred clones from non-depleted graft cells drove alpha-beta T-cell counts at about two months.

The table lists this clonotype with many counts. Its target is not known. TCRbeta library construction was performed incorporating unique molecular identifiers. TCRdb independently ran MiXCR on the PCR reads; one entry per CDR3 protein. The profile shows about 190,000 distinct CDR3 sequences, 11% of them singletons. CDR3 size: 15 residues. V was trimmed by 5 bases and J by 2 bases, leaving 15 bases between them. Germline values: CDR1 SGHVS, CDR2 FNYEAQ. This rearrangement joins TRBV7-6 to TRBJ1-1; D may be TRBD1 (5 bases). The specimen was PBMCs, collected before TCRalphabeta/CD19-depleted stem cell transplant. The clonotype comes from a boy aged 2 to 10 with acute myeloid leukemia, due to receive a stem cell transplant. The CDR3 region is CASSLVRDVNTEAFF. In DNA form, the CDR3 reads TGTGCCAGCAGCCTAGTTAGGGACGTAAACACTGAAGCTTTCTTT.